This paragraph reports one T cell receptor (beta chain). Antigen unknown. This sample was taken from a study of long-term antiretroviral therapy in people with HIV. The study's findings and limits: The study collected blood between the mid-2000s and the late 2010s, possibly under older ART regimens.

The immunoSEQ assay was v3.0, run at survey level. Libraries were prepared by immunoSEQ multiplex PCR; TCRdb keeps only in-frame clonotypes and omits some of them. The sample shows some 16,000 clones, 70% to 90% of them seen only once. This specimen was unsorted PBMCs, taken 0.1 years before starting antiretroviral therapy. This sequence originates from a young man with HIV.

CDR3 sequence: CASSYSPQGGTEAFF. Written as DNA, the CDR3 is TGTGCCAGCAGTTACTCGCCGCAGGGTGGTACTGAAGCTTTCTTT. The V gene is TRBV6-5, the J gene TRBJ1-1; D may be TRBD1 (5 bases). Germline assignment: CDR1 MNHEY and CDR2 SVGAGI. Trimming removed 0 bases at V and 5 bases at J, with 13 bases between. The CDR3 runs 15 residues.